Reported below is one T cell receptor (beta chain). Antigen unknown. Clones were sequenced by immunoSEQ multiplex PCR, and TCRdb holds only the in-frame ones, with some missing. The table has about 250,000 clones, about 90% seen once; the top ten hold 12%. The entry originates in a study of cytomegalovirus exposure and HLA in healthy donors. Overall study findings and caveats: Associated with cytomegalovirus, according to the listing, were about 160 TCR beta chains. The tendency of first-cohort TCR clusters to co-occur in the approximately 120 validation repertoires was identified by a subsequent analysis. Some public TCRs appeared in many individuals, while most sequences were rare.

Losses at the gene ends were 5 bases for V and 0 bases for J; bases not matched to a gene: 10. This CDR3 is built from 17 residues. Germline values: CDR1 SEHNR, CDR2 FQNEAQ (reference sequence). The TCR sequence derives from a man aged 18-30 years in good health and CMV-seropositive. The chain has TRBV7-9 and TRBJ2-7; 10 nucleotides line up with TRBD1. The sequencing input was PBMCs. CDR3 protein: CASSIGTGALSSYEQYF. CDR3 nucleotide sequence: TGTGCCAGCAGCATCGGGACAGGGGCCCTAAGCTCCTACGAGCAGTACTTC.